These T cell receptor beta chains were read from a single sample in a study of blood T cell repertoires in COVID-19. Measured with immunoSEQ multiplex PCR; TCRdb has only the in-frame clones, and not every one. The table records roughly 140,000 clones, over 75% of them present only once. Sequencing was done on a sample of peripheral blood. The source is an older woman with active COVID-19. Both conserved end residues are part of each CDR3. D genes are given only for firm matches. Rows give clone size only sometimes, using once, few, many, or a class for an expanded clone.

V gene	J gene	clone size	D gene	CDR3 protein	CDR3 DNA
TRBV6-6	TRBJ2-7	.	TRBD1	CASSYSPRTGSYEQYF	TGTGCCAGCAGTTACTCCCCGAGGACAGGGTCATACGAGCAGTACTTC
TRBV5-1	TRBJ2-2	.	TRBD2	CASAETSANTGELFF	TGCGCCAGCGCCGAGACTAGCGCGAACACCGGGGAGCTGTTTTTT
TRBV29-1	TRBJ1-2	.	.	CSVEPTDHFNYGYTF	TGCAGCGTTGAACCGACAGATCACTTTAACTATGGCTACACCTTC
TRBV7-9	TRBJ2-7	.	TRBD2	CASSLLASGRYEQYF	TGTGCCAGCAGCTTACTCGCCAGCGGGAGGTACGAGCAGTACTTC
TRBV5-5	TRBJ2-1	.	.	CASSLEQVSYNEQFF	TGTGCCAGCAGCTTGGAGCAGGTCTCCTACAATGAGCAGTTCTTC
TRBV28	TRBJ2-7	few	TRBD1	CASSFRDRDEQYF	TGTGCCAGCAGTTTCCGAGACAGGGACGAGCAGTACTTC
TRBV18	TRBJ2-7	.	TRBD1	CASSPRGQTYEQYF	TGTGCCAGCTCACCTCGGGGACAGACCTACGAGCAGTACTTC
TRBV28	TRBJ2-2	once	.	CASSQLTGELFF	TGTGCCAGCAGTCAACTTACCGGGGAGCTGTTTTTT
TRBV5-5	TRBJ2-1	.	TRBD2	CASSSTGTSGTNEQFF	TGTGCCAGCAGCTCGACCGGGACTAGCGGGACCAATGAGCAGTTCTTC
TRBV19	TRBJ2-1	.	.	CASSMDSGEVNEQFF	TGTGCCAGTAGTATGGATAGCGGAGAAGTGAATGAGCAGTTCTTC
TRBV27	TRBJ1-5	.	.	CASSFSGSNQPQHF	TGTGCCAGCAGCTTCTCGGGGAGCAATCAGCCCCAGCATTTT
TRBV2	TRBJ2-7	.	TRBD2	CASRAGLGSYEQYF	TGTGCCAGCAGAGCGGGGTTGGGTTCCTACGAGCAGTACTTC
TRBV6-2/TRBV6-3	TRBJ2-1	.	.	CASSYFSYEQFF	TGTGCCAGCAGTTACTTTTCCTATGAGCAGTTCTTC
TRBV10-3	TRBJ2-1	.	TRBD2	CAIKERESAYNEQFF	TGTGCCATCAAGGAGCGGGAGAGCGCCTACAATGAGCAGTTCTTC
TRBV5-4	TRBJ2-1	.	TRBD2	CASSLGGIGGNEQFF	TGTGCCAGCAGCTTGGGTGGGATCGGGGGGAATGAGCAGTTCTTC
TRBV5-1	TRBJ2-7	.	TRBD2	CASSPGVAGPYEQYF	TGCGCCAGCAGCCCCGGGGTAGCGGGTCCCTACGAGCAGTACTTC
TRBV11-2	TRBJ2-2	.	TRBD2	CASSPKLAGPGTGELFF	TGTGCCAGCAGCCCAAAGCTAGCGGGACCGGGCACCGGGGAGCTGTTTTTT
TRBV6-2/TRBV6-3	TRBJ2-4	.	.	CASSYGDRGAKNIQYF	TGTGCCAGCAGTTACGGTGATCGGGGAGCCAAAAACATTCAGTACTTC
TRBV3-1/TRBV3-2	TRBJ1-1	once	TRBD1	CASSRDRGSTEAFF	TGTGCCAGCAGCCGCGACAGGGGAAGCACTGAAGCTTTCTTT
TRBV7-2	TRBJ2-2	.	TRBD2	CASSLNLGGGLGTGELFF	TGTGCCAGCAGCTTAAACTTGGGCGGGGGACTAGGCACCGGGGAGCTGTTTTTT
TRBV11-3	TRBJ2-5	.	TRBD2	CASSSGLATQETQYF	TGTGCCAGCAGCTCGGGACTAGCGACACAAGAGACCCAGTACTTC
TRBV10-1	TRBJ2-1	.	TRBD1	CASGGTGGINEQFF	TGCGCCAGCGGCGGGACAGGGGGTATCAATGAGCAGTTCTTC
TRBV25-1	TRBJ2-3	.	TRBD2	CASSEYTSGRVTDTQYF	TGTGCCAGCAGTGAATATACTAGCGGGAGGGTAACAGATACGCAGTATTTT
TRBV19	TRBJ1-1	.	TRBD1	CASSAGGSNTEAFF	TGTGCCAGTAGTGCAGGGGGCTCGAACACTGAAGCTTTCTTT
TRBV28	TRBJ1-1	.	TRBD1	CASSSGQGDTEAFF	TGTGCCAGCAGTTCCGGACAGGGGGACACTGAAGCTTTCTTT
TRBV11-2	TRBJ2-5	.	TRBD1	CASSATGESETQYF	TGTGCCAGCAGCGCGACAGGGGAAAGCGAGACCCAGTACTTC
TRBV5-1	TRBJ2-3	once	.	CASSLVGSTDTQYF	TGCGCCAGCAGCTTGGTTGGCAGCACAGATACGCAGTATTTT
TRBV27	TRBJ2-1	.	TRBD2	CASGNRAGGPGNEQFF	TGTGCCAGCGGAAACCGAGCGGGAGGGCCGGGCAATGAGCAGTTCTTC
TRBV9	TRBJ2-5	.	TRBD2	CASSVDRLAGGEETQYF	TGTGCCAGCAGCGTAGATCGGCTAGCGGGAGGGGAAGAGACCCAGTACTTC
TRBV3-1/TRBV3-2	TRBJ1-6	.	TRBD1	CASSQDETGGSPLHF	TGTGCCAGCAGCCAAGATGAGACAGGGGGCTCACCCCTCCACTTT
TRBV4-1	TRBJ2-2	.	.	CASRPGFTGELFF	TGCGCCAGCAGACCAGGATTTACCGGGGAGCTGTTTTTT
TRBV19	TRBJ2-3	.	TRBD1	CASSRSTGVADTQYF	TGTGCCAGTAGTAGATCGACAGGGGTAGCAGATACGCAGTATTTT
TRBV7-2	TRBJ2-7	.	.	CASSFDQGLNEQYF	TGTGCCAGCAGCTTTGATCAGGGATTGAACGAGCAGTACTTC
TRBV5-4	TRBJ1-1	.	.	CASSLTGMNTEAFF	TGTGCCAGCAGCTTGACAGGTATGAACACTGAAGCTTTCTTT
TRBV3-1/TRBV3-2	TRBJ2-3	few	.	CASSQSWGVSDTQYF	TGTGCCAGCAGCCAATCTTGGGGAGTGTCAGATACGCAGTATTTT
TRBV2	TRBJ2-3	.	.	CASSETPGTPNPTDTQYF	TGTGCCAGCAGTGAGACTCCAGGGACACCAAACCCCACAGATACGCAGTATTTT
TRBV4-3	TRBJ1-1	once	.	CASSGMGHTEAFF	TGCGCCAGCAGCGGTATGGGGCATACTGAAGCTTTCTTT
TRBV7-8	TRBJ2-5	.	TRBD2	CASSLRLAGDPPQGTQYF	TGTGCCAGCAGCCTCAGACTAGCGGGAGACCCTCCCCAGGGGACCCAGTACTTC
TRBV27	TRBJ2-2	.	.	CASKTNPRTYTGELFF	TGTGCCAGCAAAACAAACCCCCGAACCTACACCGGGGAGCTGTTTTTT
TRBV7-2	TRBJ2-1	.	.	CASSSSVSSYNEQFF	TGTGCCAGCAGCTCCAGCGTTAGCTCCTACAATGAGCAGTTCTTC
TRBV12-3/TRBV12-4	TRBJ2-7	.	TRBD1	CASSLGAGGPQYF	TGTGCCAGCAGTTTAGGGGCAGGGGGCCCTCAGTACTTC
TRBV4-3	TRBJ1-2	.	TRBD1	CASSQQQGANYGYTF	TGCGCCAGCAGCCAACAACAGGGGGCTAACTATGGCTACACCTTC
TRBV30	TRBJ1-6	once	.	CASITGSGSPLHF	TGTGCCTCTATCACAGGGTCTGGTTCACCCCTCCACTTT
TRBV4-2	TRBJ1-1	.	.	CATGRGSRSRNTEAFF	TGTGCCACCGGGAGGGGCTCCAGGTCTCGGAACACTGAAGCTTTCTTT
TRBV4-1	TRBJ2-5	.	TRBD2	CASSQVRLATETQYF	TGCGCCAGCAGCCAAGTCAGACTAGCGACGGAGACCCAGTACTTC
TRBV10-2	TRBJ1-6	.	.	CASSESMGRYNSPLHF	TGCGCCAGCAGTGAGTCGATGGGGCGGTATAATTCACCCCTCCACTTT
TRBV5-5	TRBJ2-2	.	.	CASSSVWAANTGELFF	TGTGCCAGCAGCTCCGTTTGGGCTGCGAACACCGGGGAGCTGTTTTTT
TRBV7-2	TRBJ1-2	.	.	CASSLSGYGYTF	TGTGCCAGCAGCTTATCAGGCTATGGCTACACCTTC
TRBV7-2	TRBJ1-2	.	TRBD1	CACTRQGQFSGGYTF	TGTGCCTGCACGCGACAGGGTCAATTCAGCGGAGGCTACACCTTC
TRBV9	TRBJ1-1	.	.	CASSGGTLYHPEAFF	TGTGCCAGCAGCGGAGGGACTCTTTATCACCCTGAAGCTTTCTTT
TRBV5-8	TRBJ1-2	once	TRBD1	CASSLGGQGDYGYTF	TGTGCCAGCAGCTTGGGCGGACAGGGGGACTATGGCTACACCTTC
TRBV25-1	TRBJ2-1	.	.	CASESPSADEQFF	TGTGCCAGCGAAAGCCCCTCTGCGGATGAGCAGTTCTTC